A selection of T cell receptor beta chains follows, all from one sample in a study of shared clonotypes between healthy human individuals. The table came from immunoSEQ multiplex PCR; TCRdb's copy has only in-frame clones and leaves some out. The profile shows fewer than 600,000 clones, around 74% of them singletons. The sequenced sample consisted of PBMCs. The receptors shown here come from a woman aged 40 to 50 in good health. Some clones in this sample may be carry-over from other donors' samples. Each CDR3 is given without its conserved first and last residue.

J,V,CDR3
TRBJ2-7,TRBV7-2,ASSQTLAGGPHEQY
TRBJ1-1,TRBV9,ASSADVTGTEAF
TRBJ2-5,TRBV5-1,ASSSGTGASQETQY
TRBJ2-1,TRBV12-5,ASGLGGSVFGGQF
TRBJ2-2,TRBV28,ASSRYSELANTGELF
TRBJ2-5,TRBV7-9,ASRATLAGTQY
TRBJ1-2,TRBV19,ASSLSRYGYT
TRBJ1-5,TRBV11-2,ASSSLPGQSHQPQH
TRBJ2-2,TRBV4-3,ASSQAASTGELF
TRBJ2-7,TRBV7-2,ASSLVPGVGYEQY
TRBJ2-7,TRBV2,ASSGPDYEQY
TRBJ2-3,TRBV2,ASNRQAITDTQY
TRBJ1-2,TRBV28,ASSRTRGYT
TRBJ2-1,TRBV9,ASSVDPLGDNEQF